This TCR beta chain was captured by sequencing in a study of cytomegalovirus exposure and HLA in healthy donors. In the study overall: Prior work identified around 100 million unique TCR beta sequences in around 170 million T cells.

In regard to this clone: Its antigen is not identified.

PCR involved 60 Vbeta and 13 Jbeta primers. Method: immunoSEQ multiplex PCR; TCRdb's copy keeps in-frame clones and lacks some. The sample has about 59,000 clones; about 77% are singletons. This CDR3 spans 16 amino acids. Looked up from germline, CDR1 is SGHAT and CDR2 is FQNNGV. Trimming cost V 4 bases and J 4 bases, with 17 bases left between them. Study outcomes and limitations: In a later analysis, DRB1 alleles had the most associated TCRs; HLA-C alleles the fewest. Listed as cytomegalovirus-associated were more than 150 TCR beta chains. Highly shared variants forming one cluster were likely a sequencing artifact.

Sequenced input: PBMCs. The rearrangement links TRBV11-2 to TRBJ2-1; D perhaps matches TRBD1 (6 bases). This clonotype originated in a young man in good health and CMV-seropositive. In nucleotides, the CDR3 is TGTGCCAGCAGCTCGCTACTGAGGGGGTTATACAATGAGCAGTTCTTC. Its translation: CASSSLLRGLYNEQFF.